Detailed here is one T cell receptor beta chain. These data are taken from a study of OX40 agonist ivuxolimab in advanced cancers. Trimming shortened V by 4 bases and J by 1 base, and 7 bases separated the two germline ends. Per the germline V gene, CDR1 is MNHEY and CDR2 is SMNVEV (reference sequence). The CDR3 spans 14 residues. Only in-frame clones appear in the TCRdb table, and some are missing; sequencing was by immunoSEQ multiplex PCR. The table records 56,000 or so clones, approximately 82% of them present only once. The V gene is TRBV27, the J gene TRBJ2-2; D is ambiguous. The sequences come from CD4+ or CD8+ T cells sorted from blood, collected in a trial of the OX40 agonist ivuxolimab. The TCR originated in an adult with an advanced solid tumor such as melanoma, head and neck, liver or kidney cancer. The CDR3 sequence is CASSWVLNTGELFF. The CDR3 DNA reads as TGTGCCAGCAGTTGGGTCTTGAACACCGGGGAGCTGTTTTTT.